This TCR beta chain was recovered during a study of blood T cell repertoires in COVID-19. Generated by immunoSEQ multiplex PCR, the TCRdb table keeps only in-frame clones and is missing some. The table includes 100,000 or so clones, around 90% detected once. The TCR sequence derives from a woman in her forties or fifties in a cohort sampled during active COVID-19. Sample: peripheral blood.

DNA of the CDR3: TGTGCCAGCAGCTTAAGTAAGACAGCCGAGCAGTACTTC. Encoded protein: CASSLSKTAEQYF. The V and J genes are TRBV7-9 and TRBJ2-7, with D perhaps TRBD1 (5 bases). Trimming left V 2 bases short and J 6 bases short, with 11 bases between. The CDR3 sequence is 13 residues long. CDR1 SEHNR and CDR2 FQNEAQ come from the germline V gene (reference sequence). Full variable domain (remainder filled in from reference TRBV7-9 and TRBJ2-7): DTGVSQNPRHKITKRGQNVTFRCDPISEHNRLYWYRQTLGQGPEFLTYFQNEAQLEKSRLLSDRFSAERPKGSFSTLEIQRTEQGDSAMYLCASSLSKTAEQYFGPGTRLTVT.